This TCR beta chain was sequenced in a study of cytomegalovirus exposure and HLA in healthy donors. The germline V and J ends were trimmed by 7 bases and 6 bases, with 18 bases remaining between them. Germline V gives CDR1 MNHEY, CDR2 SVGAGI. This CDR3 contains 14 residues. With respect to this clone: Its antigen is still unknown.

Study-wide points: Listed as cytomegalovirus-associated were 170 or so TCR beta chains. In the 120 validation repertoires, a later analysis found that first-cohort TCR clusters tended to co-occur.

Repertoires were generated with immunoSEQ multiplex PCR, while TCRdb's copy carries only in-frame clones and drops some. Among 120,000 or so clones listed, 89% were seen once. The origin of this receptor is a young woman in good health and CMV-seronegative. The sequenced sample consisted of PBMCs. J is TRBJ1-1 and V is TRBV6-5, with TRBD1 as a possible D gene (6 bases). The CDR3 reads CASNVQGRSAEAFF. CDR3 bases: TGTGCCAGCAACGTACAGGGTAGAAGCGCTGAAGCTTTCTTT.